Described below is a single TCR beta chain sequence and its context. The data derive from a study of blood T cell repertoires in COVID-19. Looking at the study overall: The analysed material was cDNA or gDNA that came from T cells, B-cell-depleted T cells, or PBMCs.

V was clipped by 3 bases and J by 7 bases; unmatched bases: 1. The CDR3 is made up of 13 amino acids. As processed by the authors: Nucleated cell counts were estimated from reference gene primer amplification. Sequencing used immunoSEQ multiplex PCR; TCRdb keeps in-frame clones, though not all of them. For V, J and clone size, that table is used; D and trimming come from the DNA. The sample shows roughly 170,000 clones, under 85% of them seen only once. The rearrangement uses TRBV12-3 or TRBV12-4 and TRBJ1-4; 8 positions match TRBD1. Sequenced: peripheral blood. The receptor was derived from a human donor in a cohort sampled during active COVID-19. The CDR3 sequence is CASSLTGVEKLFF. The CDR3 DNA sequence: TGTGCCAGCAGTTTGACAGGGGTTGAAAAACTGTTTTTT.